This entry is about one T cell receptor (beta chain). TCRdb's copy holds only in-frame clones and misses some; the assay was immunoSEQ multiplex PCR. The table includes approximately 670,000 clones, 75% to 90% detected once. This sample is drawn from a study of blood T cell repertoires in COVID-19. Sequenced material: peripheral blood. The clonotype comes from a woman aged 18-35 years with acute or convalescent COVID-19.

The CDR3 sequence is CASSDGDRPYTF. Written as DNA, the CDR3 is TGTGCCAGCAGTGATGGGGACAGGCCCTACACCTTC. The chain employs TRBV6-1 and TRBJ1-2; 8 bases agree with TRBD1. This CDR3 has 12 amino acids. With V trimmed by 3 bases and J by 10 bases, 4 bases remained unmatched. Germline CDR1 MNHNS, CDR2 SASEGT.